Sequencing of this T cell receptor (beta chain) was carried out in a study of blood T cells in healthy people across ages. The wider study: In model experiments, template switching was able to capture about one barcoded beta molecule for every two T cells that were present.

This clonotype was observed a handful of times. Its antigen is not identified. Points from the study as a whole: Among long-lived donors, naive CD4+ cells were more numerous and diversity higher than in aged donors. Correlation between TCR beta diversity and naive T cell percentage was strong.

The V end lost 4 bases, the J end lost 1 base, and 16 bases lay between the germline ends. Looked up from germline, CDR1 is SGHRS and CDR2 is YFSETQ. The CDR3 has 16 residues. Alongside a J-beta primer mix, a sample-barcoded 5' primer served in a second PCR lasting about 7 to 11 cycles. TCRdb ran MiXCR on the 5' RACE reads and lists one entry per CDR3 protein. The sample holds roughly 1,500,000 distinct CDR3 sequences, roughly 32% seen once. Input material: blood. This receptor was identified in a woman aged 30 to 39 in good health. The rearrangement joins TRBV5-1 to TRBJ2-3, with D unclear. The CDR3, as DNA: TGCGCCAGCAGCCCATACACGAAAGGTGGCACAGATACGCAGTATTTT. This codes for CASSPYTKGGTDTQYF.